This TCR beta chain derives from a study of T cells in narcolepsy. Study-level background: Enrolled donors included narcolepsy type 1 or type 2 patients and healthy controls.

Broader study findings: Comparing one patient's CSF and blood CD4+ clonotypes highlighted HCRT- and TRIB2-specific autoreactive clonotypes. Autoreactive clone sequences were missing from some blood memory CD4+ repertoires. Reportedly, autoreactive clonotypes were serially detected in patients' blood but not controls'.

Sequencing used immunoSEQ multiplex PCR; TCRdb keeps in-frame clones, though not all of them. The sample lists over 25,000 clones; approximately 79% were seen once. Worth noting for this clone: The antigen is unknown.

V lost 6 bases and J 3 bases, leaving 12 bases between the germline ends. CDR3 length: 14 amino acids. From germline, CDR1 is MNHNY and CDR2 SVGAGI (reference sequence). This TCR was recovered from a human donor in good health. Specimen: memory (CD45RA-) CD4+ T cells from blood. V and J are TRBV6-6 and TRBJ1-5; a weak D match, TRBD1 (5 bases). As DNA, the CDR3 is TGTGCCAGCAGGTGGCAGGGAGACAATCAGCCCCAGCATTTT. It specifies CASRWQGDNQPQHF.